This TCR beta chain was obtained from a study of cytomegalovirus exposure and HLA in healthy donors (dated 2017 in TCRdb). With regard to the full study: The 666 repertoires of the first cohort and the 120 or so validation repertoires were produced on the same platform, according to a later analysis. Besides the first cohort of roughly 700 subjects, a separate validation cohort made up of 95 to 150 different subjects was used. The study was designed to test whether signatures of past pathogen exposure could be identified by cataloging public T cell receptors. The study combined high-throughput TCR immunosequencing, statistical association of individual TCRs with disease status, and machine learning to predict cytomegalovirus infection status.

Findings and caveats that apply to the study as a whole: According to the authors, the approach could potentially be generalized to other disease states and immunological phenotypes. A later analysis lacked HLA typing for the validation cohort, so it scored co-occurrence in that cohort across all 120 or so repertoires. A total of fewer than 200 TCR beta chains were listed by the study as associated with cytomegalovirus. In vitro tests confirmed that a few of the cytomegalovirus-associated TCR beta chains recognize cytomegalovirus antigens. While some public TCRs were present in many individuals, most TCR sequences turned up only very rarely across donors. A later analysis found that TCRs clustered in the first cohort also tended to co-occur in the 120 validation repertoires, with about 94% of cluster scores above 0. The classifier was reported to diagnose cytomegalovirus status with high specificity and sensitivity in both the original cohort and the validation cohort.

A remark on this clone: It lacks a known antigen. Base qualities are not provided; no much larger clone lies one nucleotide away.

Including the terminal cysteine and phenylalanine, the CDR3 comprises 14 residues. The entry retains the CDR3 DNA only, 42 bases that are in frame from base 1. V gives up 5 bases and J gives up 3 bases, and the segment between their germline ends measures 12 bases. As encoded in the germline V gene, CDR1 is SGHNT while CDR2 is YENEEA. Donors formed part of the validation cohort, which comprised some 120 subjects and was distinct from the first cohort of 666 subjects. The library was built by means of the immunoSEQ multiplex PCR assay. In the source study's methods: A statistical classification framework was built to diagnose cytomegalovirus status from the catalog of TCR beta chain sequences. Not all clones reach the TCRdb copy of this immuneACCESS table, which keeps in-frame sequences only. Checked studies attribute under half of the gap to unresolved V genes and leave the rest unexplained. That table supplies the V and J calls and clone size; D and trimming were determined from the DNA. The sample table shows 200,000 to 250,000 clones, and more than 75% are seen once. The ten largest clones take up about 11% of the sample.

The clonotype was recovered from a young man in good health and CMV-seropositive. Recombination linked TRBV11-3 to TRBJ2-3; TRBD2 is a weak D gene call, 5 bases matching. Sequenced material: PBMCs. At the DNA level, the sequence is TGTGCCAGCAGCCCACTAGGAACGACAGATACGCAGTATTTT. This is translated as CASSPLGTTDTQYF. The CDR3 plus the reference TRBV11-3 and TRBJ2-3 genes for the other parts give the full variable domain: EAGVVQSPRYKIIEKKQPVAFWCNPISGHNTLYWYLQNLGQGPELLIRYENEEAVDDSQLPKDRFSAERLKGVDSTLKIQPAELGDSAVYLCASSPLGTTDTQYFGPGTRLTVL.